Below, 9 T cell receptor beta chains from the same sample are listed, as sequenced in a study of TET2 disruption in CD19-targeted CAR T cells. Antigens of these TCRs are unknown. The treatment was: autologous CTL019 cells: CD19 CAR with 4-1BB and CD3 zeta domains. Method: immunoSEQ multiplex PCR; TCRdb's copy keeps in-frame clones and lacks some. The sample table includes about 26,000 clones. This specimen consisted of CD8- CAR+ T cells sorted from cultured blood T cells, obtained for CD19 CAR T cell therapy. Subset here: CD8-negative CAR-positive T cells from the infusion product. These TCRs come from a man in his 70s with chronic lymphocytic leukemia.

Of note for this clone: One end of the junction varies from germline; a read error may be responsible. The read gets to within 3 residues of the CDR3 end, and the germline J gene fills in the rest. The J gene is TRBJ1-3, the V gene TRBV4-2, with 8 bases that match TRBD1. CDR3 size: 14 residues. Germline V gene data show CDR1 as LGHNA and CDR2 as YNFKEQ. CDR3 DNA (partial): TGCGCCAGCAGCCAGGGGGCGTCTGGAAACACC. It translates to CASSQGASGNT. The entire CDR3 reads CASSQGASGNTIYF.

As regards this clone: The read falls 3 residues short of the CDR3 end, and the missing part is taken from the germline J gene. The gene calls are TRBV6-2 or TRBV6-3 and TRBJ2-1; TRBD1 or TRBD2 may be the D gene (5 bases each). The CDR3 is 14 amino acids. The germline CDR1 and CDR2 sequences are MNHEY and SVGEGT. Trimming removed 6 bases from V and 8 bases from J, with 17 bases in between. The sequenced part of the CDR3 DNA is TGTGCCAGCAGCGAGGGGATACTTAAAGATGAG. Its translation is CASSEGILKDE. The CDR3 in its entirety is CASSEGILKDEQFF.

Regarding this clone: From the germline J gene comes the end of the CDR3, since the read stops 3 residues before it. The V call is TRBV5-1, the J call TRBJ2-1, with 13 bases matching TRBD2. V gave up 4 bases and J gave up 5 bases; unmatched junction bases: 9. Germline V CDR1 and CDR2: SGHRS, YFSETQ. This CDR3 is 17 amino acids long. The CDR3 sequence: CASSGGLAGLKNNEQFF. The part of the CDR3 DNA that was read is TGCGCCAGCAGCGGGGGACTAGCGGGGCTGAAGAACAATGAG.

This clone is labeled medium-sized based on frequency. The read terminates 3 residues ahead of where the CDR3 ends, so the germline J gene completes it. The V gene is TRBV2, the J gene TRBJ1-1; the D is unclear. Trimming removed 5 bases at V and 1 base at J, with 8 bases between. The CDR3 extends over 13 amino acids. Germline CDR1 reads SNHLY; CDR2 reads FYNNEI. The sequenced part of the CDR3 DNA is TGTGCCAGCAGTCCCTCGGGGAACACTGAA. Translated, it gives CASSPSGNTE. From start to end, the CDR3 is CASSPSGNTEAFF. Full variable domain (outside the CDR3, taken from reference TRBV2 and TRBJ1-1): EPEVTQTPSHQVTQMGQEVILRCVPISNHLYFYWYRQILGQKVEFLVSFYNNEISEKSEIFDDQFSVERPDGSNFTLKIRSTKLEDSAMYFCASSPSGNTEAFFGQGTRLTVV.

Points on this clone: The read comes to an end 3 residues before the CDR3 does, leaving the germline J gene to fill in the end. The chain is built from TRBV20-1 and TRBJ1-6; TRBD1 matches at 7 bases. The V segment lost 5 bases and the J segment 7 bases; nucleotides outside the gene matches: 2. The CDR3 is 12 residues long. The germline CDR1 and CDR2 sequences are DFQATT and SNEGSKA (reference sequence). The CDR3 sequence is CSAGGQNSPLHF. The covered CDR3 bases are TGCAGTGCTGGGGGACAGAATTCACCC.

About this clone itself: The missing CDR3 end, 3 residues past where the read stops, is filled in from the germline J gene. V gene TRBV6-2 or TRBV6-3 combines with J gene TRBJ1-5; perhaps TRBD1 as D (5 bases). V lost 5 bases and J 2 bases, leaving 7 bases between the germline ends. Germline values: CDR1 MNHEY, CDR2 SVGEGT. The CDR3 extends over 13 amino acids. CDR3 DNA, as far as it was read: TGTGCCAGCAGTCTACAGGGCAATCAGCCC. Translated: CASSLQGNQP. The CDR3 as a whole reads CASSLQGNQPQHF.

As concerns this clone: The sequence runs out 3 residues before the end of the CDR3; the remainder is reconstructed from the germline J gene. The V and J genes are TRBV7-6 and TRBJ2-4; 9 bases line up with TRBD1. Germline V gene sequence: CDR1 SGHVS, CDR2 FNYEAQ. The CDR3 has 14 residues. The CDR3 bases that were read are TGTGCCAGCAGCCCCGCGACAGGGGGTCAGCCT. The encoded protein is CASSPATGGQP. In full, the CDR3 is CASSPATGGQPQYF.

As regards this clone: The observed sequence ends 3 residues before the CDR3 terminus, with the missing tail filled in from the germline J gene. This chain uses TRBV20-1 with TRBJ1-4, with D unresolved. The V gene's germline CDR1 is DFQATT and CDR2 SNEGSKA (reference sequence). This CDR3 comprises 16 residues. The CDR3 loop reads CSARGADPSGNSPLFF. The covered CDR3 bases are TGCAGTGCTAGAGGAGCAGACCCCTCGGGTAATTCACCA.

Turning to this clone: Read coverage stops 3 residues before the CDR3 terminus; the germline J gene supplies the remainder. The chain combines TRBV7-9 with TRBJ2-4; no clear D. Germline assignment: CDR1 SEHNR and CDR2 FQNEAQ (reference sequence). This CDR3 has 13 residues. The DNA read from the CDR3 is TGTGCCAGCAGCTCTTCAGGAGAAGAGACT. Residues: CASSSSGEET. The entire CDR3 is CASSSSGEETQYF.